This TCR beta chain was retrieved from a study of blood T cell repertoires in COVID-19. This clone was detected once. Germline V gene data show CDR1 as SGHTS and CDR2 as YDEGEE. The V end lost 5 bases, the J end lost 4 bases, and 7 bases lay between the germline ends. This CDR3 is 12 amino acids long. Source study methods: For nucleated cells, counts were estimated from reference gene primer amplification. Assay used: immunoSEQ multiplex PCR; TCRdb lists only in-frame clones, some missing. That table gives V, J and clone size, and the DNA gave D and trimming. The top ten clones hold 7.6% of a sample with 210,000 or so clones, just under 85% of them seen once.

Sequencing was performed on peripheral blood. The origin of this receptor is a woman aged 50 to 60 with active or convalescent COVID-19. This chain connects TRBV5-8 to TRBJ1-5; D remains ambiguous. CDR3: CASRFGNQPQHF. DNA of the CDR3: TGTGCCAGCAGGTTCGGGAATCAGCCCCAGCATTTT.